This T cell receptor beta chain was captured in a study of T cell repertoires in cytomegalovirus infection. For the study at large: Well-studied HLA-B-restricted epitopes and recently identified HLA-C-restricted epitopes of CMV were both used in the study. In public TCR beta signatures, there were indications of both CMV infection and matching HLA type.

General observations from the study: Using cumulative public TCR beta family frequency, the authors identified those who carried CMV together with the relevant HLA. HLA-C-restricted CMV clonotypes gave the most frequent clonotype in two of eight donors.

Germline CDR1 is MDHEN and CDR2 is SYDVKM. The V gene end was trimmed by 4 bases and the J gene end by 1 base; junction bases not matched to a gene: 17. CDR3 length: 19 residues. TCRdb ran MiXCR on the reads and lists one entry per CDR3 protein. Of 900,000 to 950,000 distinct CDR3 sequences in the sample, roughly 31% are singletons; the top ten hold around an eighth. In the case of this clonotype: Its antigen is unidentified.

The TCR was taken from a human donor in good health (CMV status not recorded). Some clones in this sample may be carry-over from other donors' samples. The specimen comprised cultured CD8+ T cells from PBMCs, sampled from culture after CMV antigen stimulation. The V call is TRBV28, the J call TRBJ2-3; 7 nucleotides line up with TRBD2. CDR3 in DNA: TGTGCCAGCAGTTCTTACGTCCTTAGGGAGGGAGGCGGCACAGATACGCAGTATTTT. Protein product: CASSSYVLREGGGTDTQYF.